A selection of T cell receptor beta chains follows, all from one sample in a study of T cells after yellow fever vaccination. Using its own MiXCR run on the 5' RACE reads, TCRdb lists one record per CDR3 protein. The sample includes about 350,000 distinct CDR3 sequences, about an eighth seen only once; the top ten take roughly 3%. The sample in question was CD4+ T cells sorted from PBMCs, obtained 15 days after the yellow fever booster vaccination. These receptors originate from a man aged 18 to 29 who received the YFV17D yellow fever vaccine. Both conserved end residues are part of each CDR3. The D gene is left open where the match is weak. Size is stated for part of the rows, as once, few or many counts, or as a class when the clone is expanded.

NA	TRBJ1-4	TRBD1	TRBV12-3/TRBV12-4	TGTGCCAGCAGTTTAAAATCGGGACAGGGAAAGGAAAAACTGTTTTTT	CASSLKSGQGKEKLFF
few	TRBJ1-1	TRBD1	TRBV7-9	TGTGCCAGCAGGCCGCCCCCCGGGACAGGGAGCGCGACGACTGAAGCTTTCTTT	CASRPPPGTGSATTEAFF
NA	TRBJ2-7	TRBD1	TRBV20-1	TGCAGTGCCACCGGGACAGGGGGTTTCGAGCAGTACTTC	CSATGTGGFEQYF
NA	TRBJ2-1	TRBD2	TRBV24-1	TGTGCCACCAGTGGTCCGGGACTAGCGGGGGGGAGCTCCTACAATGAGCAGTTCTTC	CATSGPGLAGGSSYNEQFF
few	TRBJ2-1	TRBD2	TRBV11-2	TGTGCCAGCAGCATTCGGGGGGAAGCAGCCAATGAGCAGTTCTTC	CASSIRGEAANEQFF
NA	TRBJ2-3	TRBD2	TRBV6-2/TRBV6-3	TGTGCCAGCAGTTACTCGCGGCTAGCGGGGAAATGGACAGATACGCAGTATTTT	CASSYSRLAGKWTDTQYF
many	TRBJ2-4	TRBD1	TRBV20-1	TGCAGTGCTTGGGACAGGGTGAGAGACATTCAGTACTTC	CSAWDRVRDIQYF
NA	TRBJ2-2	NA	TRBV6-5	TGTGCCAGCAGTCAGAGGGGCTTTTCGAACACCGGGGAGCTGTTTTTT	CASSQRGFSNTGELFF
NA	TRBJ2-3	NA	TRBV29-1	TGCAGCGTTGACAGCCAGGGAGTGTCTGGAGATACGCAGTATTTT	CSVDSQGVSGDTQYF
NA	TRBJ2-5	NA	TRBV5-1	TGCGCCAGCAGCTCCACCGGGACAACTCAAGAGACCCAGTACTTC	CASSSTGTTQETQYF
NA	TRBJ2-2	NA	TRBV9	TGTGCCAGCAGCGTAGTACCGGGCCCGAACACCGGGGAGCTGTTTTTT	CASSVVPGPNTGELFF
few	TRBJ1-2	NA	TRBV29-1	TGCAGCGTCGGTGACAGTTTAAACTATGGCTACACCTTC	CSVGDSLNYGYTF
few	TRBJ2-1	NA	TRBV18	TGTGCCAGCTCACCGCAGCAGGAGGCAACCTACAATGAGCAGTTCTTC	CASSPQQEATYNEQFF
NA	TRBJ2-4	TRBD1	TRBV28	TGTGCCAGCAGCTTGGTCACCGGGACAGGGAAAAACATTCAGTACTTC	CASSLVTGTGKNIQYF
few	TRBJ2-4	NA	TRBV12-3/TRBV12-4	TGTGCCAGCACCGCCCATACAGCCAAAAACATTCAGTACTTC	CASTAHTAKNIQYF
NA	TRBJ1-6	NA	TRBV4-3	TGCGCCAGCAGCCAAGAAGGGTATGATTCACCCCTCCACTTT	CASSQEGYDSPLHF
few	TRBJ2-5	TRBD2	TRBV11-2	TGTGCCAGCAGCTCCGGGACTAGCGGGGGTGGAGAGACCCAGTACTTC	CASSSGTSGGGETQYF
few	TRBJ2-5	NA	TRBV20-1	TGCAGTGCTAGAGGGACACCTAGCCAAGAGACCCAGTACTTC	CSARGTPSQETQYF
NA	TRBJ2-3	TRBD2	TRBV7-3	TGTGCCAGCAGCTCCGCCTCGAGCGGGGGCACAGATACGCAGTATTTT	CASSSASSGGTDTQYF
NA	TRBJ2-3	NA	TRBV7-2	TGTGCCAGCAGCTTAAACCCCGCTTCTCCGACGCGGTATTTT	CASSLNPASPTRYF
NA	TRBJ2-5	TRBD1	TRBV7-2	TGTGCCAGCAAGCTAACAGGGGGTCGAACCCAGTACTTC	CASKLTGGRTQYF
NA	TRBJ2-4	NA	TRBV12-3/TRBV12-4	TGTGCCAGCAGTTTCGGGACAACCAAAAACATTCAGTACTTC	CASSFGTTKNIQYF
NA	TRBJ2-5	NA	TRBV9	TGTGCCAGCAGCGTAGGGACCGGATCCCAAGAGACCCAGTACTTC	CASSVGTGSQETQYF
few	TRBJ2-3	NA	TRBV7-2	TGTGCCAGCAGCTTTCGGGGCCTAACAGATACGCAGTATTTT	CASSFRGLTDTQYF
few	TRBJ2-3	NA	TRBV15	TGTGCCACCAGCCAAGACAGTAGGACGCAGTATTTT	CATSQDSRTQYF
many	TRBJ2-3	NA	TRBV7-2	TGTGCCAGCAGCCCCCCACCCTCGAGGGATACGCAGTATTTT	CASSPPPSRDTQYF
NA	TRBJ1-6	NA	TRBV3-1	TGTGCCAGCAGGCCCTCCGAGGGGGGATGGTCACCCCTCCACTTT	CASRPSEGGWSPLHF
NA	TRBJ1-1	NA	TRBV28	TGTGCCAGCAGTCCCCCTAGTGCCTCAACTGAAGCTTTCTTT	CASSPPSASTEAFF
many	TRBJ2-3	NA	TRBV27	TGTGCCAGCAGGCTAAGCGTAAGCACAGATACGCAGTATTTT	CASRLSVSTDTQYF
few	TRBJ2-1	NA	TRBV5-1	TGCGCCAGCAGCCCCAGCAGCTCCTACAATGAGCAGTTCTTC	CASSPSSSYNEQFF
few	TRBJ2-5	NA	TRBV7-3	TGTGCCAGCAGCCGACTAGTTGAGGAGACCCAGTACTTC	CASSRLVEETQYF
NA	TRBJ2-7	NA	TRBV30	TGTGCCTGGAGTGTGTCTTCCGAGCAGTACTTC	CAWSVSSEQYF
few	TRBJ2-7	NA	TRBV28	TGTGCCAGCAGAGTCGGGGGCTACGAGCAGTACTTC	CASRVGGYEQYF
NA	TRBJ2-5	NA	TRBV9	TGTGCCAGCAGCGTAGGTCCCAGCGACGGGCTGATAGGGACCCAGTACTTC	CASSVGPSDGLIGTQYF
few	TRBJ2-1	NA	TRBV12-3/TRBV12-4	TGTGCCAGCAGTTTGTCCCGGGGTTACAATGAGCAGTTCTTC	CASSLSRGYNEQFF
NA	TRBJ2-2	TRBD1	TRBV9	TGTGCCAGCAGCGTACTAGGGGGCGCGGACACCGGGGAGCTGTTTTTT	CASSVLGGADTGELFF
few	TRBJ2-6	NA	TRBV6-5	TGTGCCAGCAGTACCGGGACTGGGGCCAACGTCCTGACTTTC	CASSTGTGANVLTF
NA	TRBJ2-7	TRBD2	TRBV30	TGTGCCTGGAGTGTAGGGGGACTAGCAGACTACGAGCAGTACTTC	CAWSVGGLADYEQYF
few	TRBJ1-1	NA	TRBV28	TGTGCCAGCAGTTCCCCTTGGGACACTGAAGCTTTCTTT	CASSSPWDTEAFF
NA	TRBJ1-5	NA	TRBV7-2	TGTGCCAGCAGCCGGAAGACAGGAAGTAGCAATCAGCCCCAGCATTTT	CASSRKTGSSNQPQHF
many	TRBJ2-5	TRBD2	TRBV7-6	TGTGCCAGCAGACGAGCCCTAGCGGGGAGGGTGGAGACCCAGTACTTC	CASRRALAGRVETQYF
NA	TRBJ1-3	NA	TRBV4-2	TGTGCCAGCAGCCAAGAGTCAGGCAGGTACTCTGGAAACACCATATATTTT	CASSQESGRYSGNTIYF
many	TRBJ2-1	TRBD2	TRBV15	TGTGCCACCAGCAGGGCCCTAGCGGGGGGGCTCGTTGGTAATGAGCAGTTCTTC	CATSRALAGGLVGNEQFF
NA	TRBJ1-5	NA	TRBV24-1	TGTGCCACCAGCGGTTCAGGGTGGGATCAGCCCCAGCATTTT	CATSGSGWDQPQHF
NA	TRBJ2-5	NA	TRBV10-3	TGTGCCATCAGTGAAGAACCAGGGACCCAGTACTTC	CAISEEPGTQYF
NA	TRBJ2-4	NA	TRBV5-1	TGCGCCAGCAGCTCCGCACTAGCCAAAAACATTCAGTACTTC	CASSSALAKNIQYF
few	TRBJ2-3	NA	TRBV7-2	TGTGCCAGCAGCTTATTCAGGGGTTCTAGCACAGATACGCAGTATTTT	CASSLFRGSSTDTQYF
NA	TRBJ2-1	TRBD2	TRBV6-6	TGTGCCAGCAGGGAGATAGCGGGGGGGAGCTCCTACAATGAGCAGTTCTTC	CASREIAGGSSYNEQFF